The 15 T cell receptor beta chains below all came from one sample that was sequenced in a study of CD8 T cells in ankylosing spondylitis. Broader study findings: Among TCR beta sequences, a motif of 7 to 9 highly homologous variants appeared characteristic of ankylosing spondylitis blood.

These TCRs are of unknown antigen specificity. TCRdb itself ran the 5' RACE reads through MiXCR, one entry per CDR3 protein. In the table there are fewer than 550,000 distinct CDR3 sequences, about 5.2% of which are singletons. Sequencing was done on a sample of blood, either unsorted or a sorted T cell fraction (not recorded which). These receptors were obtained from a male donor with ankylosing spondylitis.

V is TRBV18 and J is TRBJ1-2; unclear D gene. The CDR3 sequence is 12 residues long. V was trimmed by 6 bases and J by 2 bases, leaving 7 bases between them. Germline assignment: CDR1 KGHSH and CDR2 LQKENI. The CDR3 protein is CASSPENYGYTF. For the CDR3, the DNA is TGTGCCAGCTCTCCCGAAAACTATGGCTACACCTTC.

This clonotype was counted many times. The gene calls are TRBV5-1 and TRBJ2-5; 9 nucleotides match TRBD1. The V gene's germline CDR1 is SGHRS and CDR2 YFSETQ. J was trimmed by 5 bases and V by 4 bases; bases with no gene match: 12. The CDR3 totals 16 residues. The CDR3, as DNA: TGCGCCAGCAGCATTGGACCGGGACAGGGTGAGGAGACCCAGTACTTC. The encoded protein is CASSIGPGQGEETQYF.

The chain joins TRBV7-3 to TRBJ2-1; D not certain. V was pared by 5 bases and J by 5 bases, with 10 bases between. CDR1 is SGHTA and CDR2 is FQGTGA in the germline V gene. The CDR3 contains 13 residues. The CDR3 region is CASSATVDNEQFF. As DNA, the CDR3 is TGTGCCAGCAGCGCCACCGTCGACAATGAGCAGTTCTTC.

This clonotype has ten or more counts. V and J are TRBV5-1 and TRBJ2-1, with TRBD1 as a possible D gene (6 bases). The CDR3 has 18 residues. Germline V gene lookup returns CDR1 SGHRS and CDR2 YFSETQ. V shed 0 bases and J shed 0 bases, with 16 bases lying between them. Written as DNA, the CDR3 is TGCGCCAGCAGCTTGGGCTGGCAGGGGATGAGCTCCTACAATGAGCAGTTCTTC. Translation: CASSLGWQGMSSYNEQFF.

This clonotype has ten or more counts. The germline gene is not matched at one end of the junction; a read error may be the cause. The CDR3 bases are TGTGCCAGCACTTCAGGAGGGAGCACTCAGCCCCAGCATTTT. Translated: CASTSGGSTQPQHF. The rearrangement links TRBV28 to TRBJ1-5; D unclear. The germline CDR1 and CDR2 sequences are MDHEN and SYDVKM. This CDR3 spans 14 amino acids.

V usage is TRBV15 and J usage is TRBJ2-7; D tentatively reads TRBD1 or TRBD2 (5 bases each). Germline loops: CDR1 LNHNV, CDR2 YYDKDF (reference sequence). The ends were cut back, 0 bases at V and 2 bases at J, with 14 bases in the middle. The CDR3 has 16 residues. The CDR3 region is CATSRDQGATAYEQYF. Written as DNA, the CDR3 is TGTGCCACCAGCAGAGATCAGGGAGCCACGGCCTACGAGCAGTACTTC.

This clonotype was recorded at least ten times. The rearrangement uses TRBV5-1 and TRBJ1-2; no clear D. The CDR3 totals 16 residues. V dropped 3 bases and J dropped 4 bases, with 19 bases sitting between them. The germline CDR1 and CDR2 sequences are SGHRS and YFSETQ. The CDR3: CASSSLSGGQVYGYTF. The DNA of the CDR3 is TGCGCCAGCAGCTCCCTCTCCGGCGGGCAGGTCTATGGCTACACCTTC.

This clonotype was counted many times. V is TRBV7-9 and J is TRBJ1-3; D remains ambiguous. V lost 4 bases to trimming and J lost 0 bases, with 7 bases between them. The CDR3 extends over 14 amino acids. Germline CDR1 reads SEHNR; CDR2 reads FQNEAQ (reference sequence). The CDR3 coding sequence is TGTGCCAGCAGCTATACGATCTCTGGAAACACCATATATTTT. Translating it yields CASSYTISGNTIYF.

This clonotype has just a few counts. This chain links TRBV7-2 with TRBJ2-5, with D possibly being TRBD1 or TRBD2 (5 bases each). With 7 bases removed from V and 5 bases from J, the gap between germline ends came to 17 bases. Looked up from germline, CDR1 is SGHTA and CDR2 is FQGNSA. The CDR3 totals 14 residues. The CDR3 DNA is TGTGCCAGCACCCTGAGGGGCCCCGCCGAGACCCAGTACTTC. It is translated as CASTLRGPAETQYF.

This clonotype was detected many times. The V gene is TRBV5-1, the J gene TRBJ1-2; 9 bases line up with TRBD1. The CDR3 is 14 residues long. V trimming: 4 bases; J trimming: 6 bases; junction bases outside the gene matches: 7. CDR1 SGHRS and CDR2 YFSETQ come from the germline V gene. The CDR3 protein is CASSRTGESDGYTF. CDR3 bases: TGCGCCAGCAGCCGGACAGGGGAGTCAGATGGCTACACCTTC.

With regard to this clonotype: This clone may be a read error of a much larger clone one base away. The chain recombines TRBV5-1 with TRBJ2-7; possibly TRBD1 for D (6 bases). The V gene's germline CDR1 is SGHRS and CDR2 YFSETQ. V was pared by 4 bases and J by 1 base, with 15 bases between. This CDR3 contains 15 residues. As DNA, the CDR3 is TGCGCCAGCAGCGCTGGGTCAGGGGTGTCCTACGAGCAGTACTTC. Protein: CASSAGSGVSYEQYF. Filled out from reference TRBV5-1 and TRBJ2-7, the complete variable domain reads KAGVTQTPRYLIKTRGQQVTLSCSPISGHRSVSWYQQTPGQGLQFLFEYFSETQRNKGNFPGRFSGRQFSNSRSEMNVSTLELGDSALYLCASSAGSGVSYEQYFGPGTRLTVT.

Many counts were recorded for this clonotype. The V gene is TRBV20-1, the J gene TRBJ1-5, with D uncertain. V was clipped by 0 bases and J by 0 bases, with 12 bases between them. Looked up from germline, CDR1 is DFQATT and CDR2 is SNEGSKA (reference sequence). This CDR3 has 16 amino acids. The CDR3 spells CSARDSRLYSNQPQHF. CDR3 sequence (DNA): TGCAGTGCTAGAGACTCTCGCTTATATAGCAATCAGCCCCAGCATTTT.

This clonotype has at least ten counts. The genes are TRBV4-3 and TRBJ2-1, with D tentatively TRBD2 (6 bases). Trimming removed 4 bases from V and 0 bases from J, with 13 bases in between. Germline V gene sequence: CDR1 LGHNA, CDR2 YSLEER. The CDR3 totals 16 residues. CDR3 bases: TGCGCCAGCAGCCCCCGAGGAGGGAGCTCCTACAATGAGCAGTTCTTC. This codes for CASSPRGGSSYNEQFF.

This clonotype has a count of ten or more. This chain uses TRBV18 with TRBJ2-5, with a possible D match to TRBD2 (5 bases). Per germline, CDR1 KGHSH and CDR2 LQKENI. Trimming removed 1 base at V and 2 bases at J, with 8 bases between. The CDR3 spans 14 residues. The CDR3 sequence: CASSPLEGQETQYF. CDR3 DNA sequence: TGTGCCAGCTCACCACTTGAGGGTCAAGAGACCCAGTACTTC.

This clonotype was counted ten times or more. A read error may produce the germline difference seen at one junction end. This sequence joins TRBV11-2 and TRBJ2-7; D is undetermined. This CDR3 has 15 residues. Germline-derived CDR1 and CDR2 are SGHAT and FQNNGV. The chain's CDR3 is CASSLVGRGSSEQYF. As DNA, the CDR3 is TGTGCCAGCAGCTTAGTGGGCAGAGGCTCCTCCGAGCAGTACTTC.